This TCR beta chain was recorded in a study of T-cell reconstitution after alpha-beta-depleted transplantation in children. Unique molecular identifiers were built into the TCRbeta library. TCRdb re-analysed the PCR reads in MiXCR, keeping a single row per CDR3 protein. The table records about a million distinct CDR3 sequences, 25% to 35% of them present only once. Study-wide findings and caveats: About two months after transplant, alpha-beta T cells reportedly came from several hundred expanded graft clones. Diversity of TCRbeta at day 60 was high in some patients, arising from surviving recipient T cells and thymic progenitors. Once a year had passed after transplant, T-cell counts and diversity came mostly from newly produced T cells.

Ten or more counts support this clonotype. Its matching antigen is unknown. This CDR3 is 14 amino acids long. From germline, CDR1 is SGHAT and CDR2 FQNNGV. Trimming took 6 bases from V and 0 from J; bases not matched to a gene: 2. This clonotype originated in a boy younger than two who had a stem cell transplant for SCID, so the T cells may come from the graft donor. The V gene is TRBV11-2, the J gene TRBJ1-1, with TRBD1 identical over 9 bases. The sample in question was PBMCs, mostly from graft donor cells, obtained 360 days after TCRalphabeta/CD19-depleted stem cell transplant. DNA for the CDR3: TGTGCCAGCAGTTGGGACAGGGTGAACACTGAAGCTTTCTTT. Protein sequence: CASSWDRVNTEAFF.